The 19 T cell receptor beta chains below come from one sample, sequenced in a study of radiation and T cells in renal cell carcinoma. Sequenced by immunoSEQ multiplex PCR; TCRdb stores in-frame clones only, minus some. The data hold about 170,000 clones, with 88% observed a single time. The sample's time point: blood 4 weeks post-SBRT, at nephrectomy. The treatment here: 15 Gy SBRT to primary tumor, nephrectomy 4 weeks later. Source: blood, taken from a patient whose treatment included radiotherapy and nephrectomy. The origin of the receptors is a woman in her 50s with renal cell carcinoma.

This clone has just a few counts. The chain has TRBV30 and TRBJ1-4; D is unclear. This CDR3 has 16 residues. The V gene lost 1 base and the J gene lost 3 bases, with 15 bases spanning the gap. In germline, CDR1 is GTSNPN, CDR2 SVGIG (reference sequence). CDR3 protein: CAWSARRQSANEKLFF. The CDR3 nucleotides read TGTGCCTGGAGTGCCCGGCGCCAGTCCGCTAATGAAAAACTGTTTTTT.

The chain links TRBV5-1 to TRBJ1-6; 8 bases align to TRBD1. Germline CDR1 SGHRS, CDR2 YFSETQ. This CDR3 has 15 amino acids. The trim removed 0 bases at V and 5 bases at J, leaving 1 base unmatched. DNA of the CDR3: TGCGCCAGCAGCTTGGACAGGGGGAATAATTCACCCCTCCACTTT. Residues: CASSLDRGNNSPLHF.

The chain combines TRBV9 with TRBJ2-3; D not certain. Germline CDR1 and CDR2: SGDLS and YYNGEE. The CDR3 contains 13 residues. V was cut by 2 bases and J by 2 bases, with 6 bases left in between. This CDR3 reads CASSVVFTDTQYF. The CDR3 nucleotides read TGTGCCAGCAGCGTTGTATTCACAGATACGCAGTATTTT.

The V and J genes are TRBV5-4 and TRBJ2-7; 10 bases are shared with TRBD1. The CDR3 covers 16 residues. Germline lookup yields CDR1 SGHNT and CDR2 YYREEE (reference sequence). Unmatched junction bases numbered 13, after V lost 4 bases and J lost 6 bases. The CDR3 sequence: CASSPTGTGVPGEQYF. The CDR3 DNA reads TGTGCCAGCAGCCCGACCGGGACAGGGGTCCCCGGCGAGCAGTACTTC.

The chain has TRBV7-8 and TRBJ1-5; D uncertain. Looked up from germline, CDR1 is SGHVS and CDR2 is FQNEAQ. V was trimmed by 3 bases and J by 0 bases, leaving 9 bases between them. The CDR3 is 15 residues long. DNA of the CDR3: TGTGCCAGCAGCTTTGGCCCATATAGCAATCAGCCCCAGCATTTT. Translating gives CASSFGPYSNQPQHF.

This rearrangement joins TRBV4-3 to TRBJ1-2; no clear D. The ends were cut back, 5 bases at V and 8 bases at J, with 18 bases in the middle. CDR1 and CDR2 from the germline V gene are LGHNA and YSLEER. The CDR3 is 14 amino acids. The CDR3 loop reads CASSNNSQVAGYTF. The DNA of the CDR3 is TGCGCCAGCAGCAATAACAGCCAGGTTGCGGGCTACACCTTC.

V usage is TRBV6-1 and J usage is TRBJ1-1, with 8 bases lining up with TRBD1. The J segment lost 1 base and the V segment lost 4 bases, leaving 5 bases of the junction unmatched. The germline V gene has CDR1 MNHNS and CDR2 SASEGT. The CDR3 is 15 residues long. The CDR3 nucleotides are TGTGCCAGCAGTGTACAGACAGGGGAGAACACTGAAGCTTTCTTT. Amino acids: CASSVQTGENTEAFF.

V gene TRBV19 combines with J gene TRBJ2-5, with D tentatively TRBD2 (6 bases). Deletions cut 7 bases from V and 1 base from J, with 10 bases between. Germline V lookup: CDR1 LNHDA, CDR2 SQIVND (reference sequence). The CDR3 sequence is 13 residues long. The CDR3 nucleotides are TGTGCCAGTAATCGGGGACTCCAAGAGACCCAGTACTTC. Amino acid sequence: CASNRGLQETQYF.

This clone was counted a single time. V and J are TRBV21-1 and TRBJ1-3; TRBD1 is the table's D call and was not checked against the DNA. TRBV21-1 is designated a pseudogene. CDR3 length: 15 amino acids. As DNA, the CDR3 is TGTGCCAGCAGCGCCAGAACAGGGTGCGGAAACACCATATATTTT. The encoded protein is CASSARTGCGNTIYF.

The chain combines TRBV5-1 with TRBJ1-3, with D unresolved. The germline CDR1 and CDR2 sequences are SGHRS and YFSETQ. The CDR3 has 15 residues. Deletions cut 3 bases from V and 3 bases from J, with 13 bases between. The CDR3 DNA reads TGCGCCAGCAGCTCCGCGAGCGCCGGTGGAAACACCATATATTTT. This sequence encodes CASSSASAGGNTIYF.

This rearrangement joins TRBV10-3 to TRBJ2-7, with 8 bases fitting TRBD1. Germline-derived CDR1 and CDR2 are ENHRY and SYGVKD. Trimming at V came to 6 bases and at J to 6 bases, leaving 7 bases not matched to a gene. The CDR3 totals 13 residues. The CDR3 nucleotides read TGTGCCATCAGGGGGACAGGCGGCGGCGAGCAGTACTTC. This codes for CAIRGTGGGEQYF.

The chain joins TRBV7-9 to TRBJ2-3; 12 bases align to TRBD1. With 5 bases clipped from V and 6 bases from J, the junction kept 15 bases outside the gene matches. CDR3 length: 18 amino acids. Germline V lookup: CDR1 SEHNR, CDR2 FQNEAQ (reference sequence). The CDR3 DNA reads as TGTGCCAGCAGCCCCCCTTGGCGGGACAGGGGGCATAGGGATACGCAGTATTTT. It is translated as CASSPPWRDRGHRDTQYF.

The chain has TRBV6-5 and TRBJ1-1; weak D call: TRBD1 (6 bases). Per germline, CDR1 MNHEY and CDR2 SVGAGI. This CDR3 is built from 15 residues. V lost 7 bases and J lost 2, with 17 bases in between. In nucleotides, the CDR3 is TGTGCCAGCATCTCGCGGGGGCGGATTAACACTGAAGCTTTCTTT. It is translated as CASISRGRINTEAFF.

The chain combines TRBV6-1 with TRBJ2-7, with D perhaps matching TRBD2 (6 bases). V gave up 7 bases and J gave up 7 bases, with 17 bases separating them. Germline CDR1 reads MNHNS; CDR2 reads SASEGT. This CDR3 spans 13 amino acids. CDR3 sequence reads: CASTLDHGGEQYF. CDR3 DNA sequence: TGTGCCAGCACCCTCGACCACGGGGGAGAGCAGTACTTC.

The chain is built from TRBV6-5 and TRBJ1-4; D gene unclear. CDR1 is MNHEY and CDR2 is SVGAGI in the germline V gene. The CDR3 has 15 amino acids. V dropped 6 bases and J dropped 8 bases, with 19 bases sitting between them. The CDR3 coding sequence is TGTGCCAGCAGCCCCCTCGAAGGGTTTCAAGAAAAACTGTTTTTT. This gives the protein CASSPLEGFQEKLFF.

The chain links TRBV9 to TRBJ2-5, with D uncertain. The CDR3 covers 14 residues. Germline CDR1 reads SGDLS; CDR2 reads YYNGEE. The V end lost 1 base, the J end lost 5 bases, and 12 bases lay between the germline ends. As DNA, the CDR3 is TGTGCCAGCAGCGTACAGGTCATAGGGGAGACCCAGTACTTC. Its translation: CASSVQVIGETQYF.

The rearrangement links TRBV20-1 to TRBJ1-2; D is unresolved. This CDR3 spans 11 amino acids. The germline CDR1 and CDR2 sequences are DFQATT and SNEGSKA (reference sequence). Between the trimmed V and J ends, which lost 0 bases and 6 bases, there was a span of 5 bases. The CDR3 spells CSARDRNGYTF. CDR3 nucleotide sequence: TGCAGTGCTAGAGACCGGAATGGCTACACCTTC.

V is TRBV5-1 and J is TRBJ2-2, with D tentatively TRBD1 (5 bases). CDR1 is SGHRS, CDR2 YFSETQ, per germline. The V end was cut by 1 base, the J end by 4 bases, with 11 bases between. The CDR3 totals 15 residues. DNA of the CDR3: TGCGCCAGCAGCTTGTCACACCAGGGCACCGGGGAGCTGTTTTTT. This gives the protein CASSLSHQGTGELFF.

The chain is built from TRBV7-2 and TRBJ2-5, with D uncertain. The J call is in doubt because the DNA end fits TRBJ2-7 better. This CDR3 has 11 residues. Per germline, CDR1 SGHTA and CDR2 FQGNSA. CDR3 region: CASSLSTEQYF. CDR3 DNA sequence: TGTGCCAGCAGCTTAAGTACCGAGCAGTACTTC.